This TCR beta chain was sequenced in a study of early T cells in non-severe SARS-CoV-2 infection. Turning to the study itself: The authors sequenced bulk RNA from unsorted whole blood, leaving chains unpaired. Overall study results and limits: Anti-spike CD8 specificities were favored by VDJdb matching, whose results missed private and CD4 specificities.

Points on this clonotype: Its antigen remains unknown.

Individual cDNA molecules were tagged with unique molecular identifiers, the study reported. TCRdb re-called the 5' RACE reads through MiXCR, storing one row per CDR3 protein. The data contain fewer than 35,000 distinct CDR3 sequences, under 7.5% of them seen just once; the ten biggest clones take up about 3%. The CDR3 sequence is 14 residues long. CDR1 is MDHEN, CDR2 SYDVKM, per germline. With 10 bases removed from V and 5 bases from J, the gap between germline ends came to 20 bases. The source of this sequence is an adult who was a healthcare worker with PCR-confirmed SARS-CoV-2 infection or an uninfected control (not recorded which). The specimen was whole blood. J is TRBJ2-5 and V is TRBV28; TRBD2 is a possible D gene (6 bases). CDR3 nucleotides: TGTGCCACCCTATCGCCGGGGGATGCGGAGACCCAGTACTTC. This codes for CATLSPGDAETQYF. Together with reference TRBV28 and TRBJ2-5, the CDR3 gives the full variable domain: DVKVTQSSRYLVKRTGEKVFLECVQDMDHENMFWYRQDPGLGLRLIYFSYDVKMKEKGDIPEGYSVSREKKERFSLILESASTNQTSMYLCATLSPGDAETQYFGPGTRLLVL.